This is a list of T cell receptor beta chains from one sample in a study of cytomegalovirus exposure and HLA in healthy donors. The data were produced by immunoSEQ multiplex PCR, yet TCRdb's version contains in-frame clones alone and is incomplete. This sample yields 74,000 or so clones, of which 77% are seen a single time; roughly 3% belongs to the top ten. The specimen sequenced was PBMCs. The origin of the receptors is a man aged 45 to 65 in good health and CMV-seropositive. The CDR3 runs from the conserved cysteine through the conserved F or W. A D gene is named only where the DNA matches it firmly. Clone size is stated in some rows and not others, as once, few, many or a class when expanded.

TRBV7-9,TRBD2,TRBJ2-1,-,CASTPGLAGPAGGNEQFF
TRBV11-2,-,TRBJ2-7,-,CASSLAGTYEQYF
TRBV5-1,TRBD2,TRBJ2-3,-,CASRSSGTYTDTQYF
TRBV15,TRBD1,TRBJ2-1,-,CATTSRRGRGNEQFF
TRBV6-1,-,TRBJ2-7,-,CASSEALRGEQYF
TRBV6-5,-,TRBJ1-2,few,CASSYDSQTVYGYTF
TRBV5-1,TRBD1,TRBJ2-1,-,CASTLSGGSYNEQFF
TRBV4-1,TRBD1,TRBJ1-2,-,CASKPSGQLYGYTF
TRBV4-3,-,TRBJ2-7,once,CASSQDDRTAISYEQYF
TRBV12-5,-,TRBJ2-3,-,CASGPPSDTQYF
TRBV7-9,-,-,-,CASSSWTAYEQYF
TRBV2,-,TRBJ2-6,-,CASSGRAGANGLTF
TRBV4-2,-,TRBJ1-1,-,CASSHTAGGTEAFF
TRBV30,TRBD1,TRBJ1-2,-,CAWSGDRDYGYTF
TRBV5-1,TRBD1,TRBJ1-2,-,CASSLVVGQNYGYTF
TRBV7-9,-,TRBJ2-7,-,CASSPKSPTPYEQYF
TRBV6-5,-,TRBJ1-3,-,CASSVGFHSGNTIYF
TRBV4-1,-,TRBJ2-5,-,CASSQAPLQRMKQETQYF
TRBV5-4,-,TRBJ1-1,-,CASSLLASSNTEAFF
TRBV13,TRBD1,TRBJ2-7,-,CASSWDRGLSEQYF
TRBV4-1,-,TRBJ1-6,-,CASSQDFRSPLHF
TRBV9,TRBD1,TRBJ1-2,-,CASSVGQAPNYGYTF
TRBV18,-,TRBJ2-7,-,CASSPARSSYEQYF
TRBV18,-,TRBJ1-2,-,CASSPPTPNGGYTF
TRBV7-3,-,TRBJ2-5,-,CASSSIARETQYF
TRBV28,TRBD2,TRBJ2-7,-,CASSSSGTSVTYEQYF
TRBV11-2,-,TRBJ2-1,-,CASSTRAGLSYNEQFF
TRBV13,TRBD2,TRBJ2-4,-,CASSAERLAKNSQYF
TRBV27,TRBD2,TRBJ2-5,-,CASKREGGETQYF
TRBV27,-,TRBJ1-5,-,CASSITGIYSNQPQHF
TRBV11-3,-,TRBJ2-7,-,CASSLEGGPYEQYF